The rows below give T cell receptor beta chains drawn from one sample of a study of blood T cell repertoires in COVID-19. Only in-frame clones appear in the TCRdb table, and some are missing; sequencing was by immunoSEQ multiplex PCR. This table has 100,000 to 150,000 clones, 60% to 80% appearing once. Sequenced input: peripheral blood. Source of these receptors: a man between 60 and 75 years old with acute or convalescent COVID-19. Both conserved end residues are part of each CDR3. The D gene is left open where the match is weak. Only part of the rows carry a size: once, few, many, or a class if the clone is expanded.

j_call: TRBJ2-6; d_call: TRBD1; v_call: TRBV30; clone_size: .; cdr3_aa: CAWDRGPGRGANVLTF; cdr3_nt: TGTGCCTGGGACAGGGGCCCTGGGAGGGGGGCCAACGTCCTGACTTTC
j_call: TRBJ2-1; d_call: TRBD1; v_call: TRBV10-2; clone_size: few; cdr3_aa: CATAGGLDSYNEQFF; cdr3_nt: TGCGCCACCGCAGGGGGCTTGGACTCCTACAATGAGCAGTTCTTC
j_call: TRBJ1-2; d_call: .; v_call: TRBV28; clone_size: .; cdr3_aa: CAITPPTRAWDGYTF; cdr3_nt: TGTGCCATCACCCCTCCCACCAGGGCGTGGGATGGCTACACCTTC
j_call: TRBJ2-5; d_call: TRBD2; v_call: TRBV9; clone_size: .; cdr3_aa: CASSVGPSGSRQETQYF; cdr3_nt: TGTGCCAGCAGCGTAGGCCCTAGCGGGAGCCGGCAAGAGACCCAGTACTTC
j_call: TRBJ2-7; d_call: .; v_call: TRBV7-2; clone_size: .; cdr3_aa: CASSLMGVGLGEQYF; cdr3_nt: TGTGCCAGCAGCTTAATGGGCGTCGGACTGGGCGAGCAGTACTTC
j_call: TRBJ1-1; d_call: .; v_call: TRBV6-1; clone_size: once; cdr3_aa: CASTEQGINTEAFF; cdr3_nt: TGTGCCAGCACTGAACAGGGAATCAACACTGAAGCTTTCTTT
j_call: TRBJ2-7; d_call: .; v_call: TRBV4-1; clone_size: .; cdr3_aa: CASSRVQDSYEQYF; cdr3_nt: TGCGCCAGCAGCCGGGTCCAGGACTCCTACGAGCAGTACTTC
j_call: TRBJ1-4; d_call: TRBD1; v_call: TRBV11-2; clone_size: .; cdr3_aa: CASRMRTGTYEKLFF; cdr3_nt: TGTGCCAGCAGGATGCGGACAGGCACATATGAAAAACTGTTTTTT
j_call: TRBJ1-5; d_call: TRBD1; v_call: TRBV5-6; clone_size: .; cdr3_aa: CASTRTGGPYSNQPQHF; cdr3_nt: TGTGCCAGCACGAGGACAGGGGGTCCCTATAGCAATCAGCCCCAGCATTTT
j_call: TRBJ2-3; d_call: .; v_call: TRBV27; clone_size: .; cdr3_aa: CASVALTGTTSTDTQYF; cdr3_nt: TGTGCCAGCGTCGCCCTTACAGGGACTACTAGCACAGATACGCAGTATTTT
j_call: TRBJ2-4; d_call: TRBD2; v_call: TRBV7-2; clone_size: .; cdr3_aa: CASAGGPVAKNIQYF; cdr3_nt: TGTGCCAGCGCGGGGGGGCCCGTAGCCAAAAACATTCAGTACTTC
j_call: TRBJ1-2; d_call: .; v_call: TRBV9; clone_size: many; cdr3_aa: CASSVHPSYGYTF; cdr3_nt: TGTGCCAGCAGCGTTCACCCCAGCTATGGCTACACCTTC
j_call: TRBJ1-2; d_call: TRBD1; v_call: TRBV2; clone_size: .; cdr3_aa: CATGTGEDYGYTF; cdr3_nt: TGTGCCACGGGGACAGGGGAGGACTATGGCTACACCTTC
j_call: TRBJ2-3; d_call: .; v_call: TRBV15; clone_size: few; cdr3_aa: CATSRKRGGSTDTQYF; cdr3_nt: TGTGCCACCAGCAGAAAACGTGGCGGGAGCACAGATACGCAGTATTTT
j_call: TRBJ1-3; d_call: TRBD1; v_call: TRBV27; clone_size: .; cdr3_aa: CASSLWRPGQGNTIYF; cdr3_nt: TGTGCCAGCAGTTTATGGAGACCGGGACAGGGAAACACCATATATTTT
j_call: TRBJ1-4; d_call: .; v_call: TRBV4-2; clone_size: .; cdr3_aa: CASSQAVREKLFF; cdr3_nt: TGTGCCAGCAGCCAAGCGGTGCGGGAAAAACTGTTTTTT
j_call: TRBJ1-1; d_call: .; v_call: TRBV5-1; clone_size: .; cdr3_aa: CASSGWPGQNTEAFF; cdr3_nt: TGCGCCAGCAGCGGATGGCCGGGACAGAACACTGAAGCTTTCTTT
j_call: TRBJ2-1; d_call: TRBD2; v_call: TRBV7-9; clone_size: .; cdr3_aa: CASSYRGGPSNEQFF; cdr3_nt: TGTGCCAGCAGCTATCGGGGAGGGCCCTCGAATGAGCAGTTCTTC
j_call: TRBJ1-1; d_call: .; v_call: TRBV12-3/TRBV12-4; clone_size: many; cdr3_aa: CASSLGGIAEAFF; cdr3_nt: TGTGCCAGCAGTTTGGGAGGGATCGCTGAAGCTTTCTTT
j_call: TRBJ1-4; d_call: .; v_call: TRBV3-1/TRBV3-2; clone_size: .; cdr3_aa: CASSQGEHREATNEKLFF; cdr3_nt: TGTGCCAGCAGCCAAGGCGAGCACAGGGAAGCAACTAATGAAAAACTGTTTTTT
j_call: TRBJ1-1; d_call: TRBD1; v_call: TRBV7-8; clone_size: .; cdr3_aa: CASSLGRQGWSFF; cdr3_nt: TGTGCCAGCAGCTTAGGGAGACAGGGGTGGTCTTTCTTT
j_call: TRBJ1-4; d_call: .; v_call: TRBV2; clone_size: .; cdr3_aa: CASSADRINEKLFF; cdr3_nt: TGTGCCAGCAGTGCGGACAGAATTAATGAAAAACTGTTTTTT
j_call: TRBJ1-1; d_call: TRBD1; v_call: TRBV28; clone_size: .; cdr3_aa: CASSSGTGPGAFF; cdr3_nt: TGTGCCAGCAGTTCCGGGACAGGGCCGGGAGCTTTCTTT
j_call: TRBJ1-4; d_call: .; v_call: TRBV19; clone_size: once; cdr3_aa: CASSMIRGTNEKLFF; cdr3_nt: TGTGCCAGTAGTATGATCCGGGGTACTAATGAAAAACTGTTTTTT
j_call: TRBJ2-3; d_call: TRBD2; v_call: TRBV6-5; clone_size: .; cdr3_aa: CASTQRTSDRDTQYF; cdr3_nt: TGTGCCAGCACCCAACGGACTAGCGATCGAGATACGCAGTATTTT
j_call: TRBJ2-3; d_call: .; v_call: TRBV9; clone_size: few; cdr3_aa: CASSVGRTFTDTQYF; cdr3_nt: TGTGCCAGCAGCGTAGGACGGACATTCACAGATACGCAGTATTTT
j_call: TRBJ2-1; d_call: .; v_call: TRBV5-1; clone_size: .; cdr3_aa: CASSRDSNEQFF; cdr3_nt: TGCGCCAGCAGCCGGGACTCCAATGAGCAGTTCTTC
j_call: TRBJ2-3; d_call: .; v_call: TRBV7-8; clone_size: .; cdr3_aa: CASSRRGDTQYF; cdr3_nt: TGTGCCAGCAGCAGGAGGGGAGATACGCAGTATTTT
j_call: TRBJ2-3; d_call: .; v_call: TRBV3-1/TRBV3-2; clone_size: .; cdr3_aa: CASSQMRMSTDTQYF; cdr3_nt: TGTGCCAGCAGCCAAATGCGGATGAGCACAGATACGCAGTATTTT